The 25 T cell receptor beta chains below all came from one sample that was sequenced in a study of T-cell memory formation after mild COVID-19. TCRdb reanalysed the 5' RACE reads using MiXCR and keeps one entry per CDR3 protein. Among a few hundred thousand distinct CDR3 sequences listed, around 19% were seen once. Sequences were obtained from PBMCs or a T cell subset sorted from them (not recorded which). The receptors come from a man between 18 and 29 years old who had mild COVID-19 (a few samples of this study predate the infection). Cell type and time point are not known.

This chain's CDR3 is CASTDSSGANVLTF. CDR3 in DNA: TGTGCCAGCACCGACTCCTCTGGGGCCAACGTCCTGACTTTC. The J gene is TRBJ2-6, the V gene TRBV27, with D unclear. V shed 7 bases and J shed 0 bases, with 7 bases lying between them. The CDR3 is 14 amino acids. Germline CDR1 and CDR2: MNHEY and SMNVEV (reference sequence).

The rearrangement joins TRBV5-1 to TRBJ2-2; TRBD1 is a possible D gene (5 bases). CDR1 and CDR2 (germline): SGHRS, YFSETQ. This CDR3 is 15 amino acids long. The V and J ends lost 4 bases and 3 bases respectively, with 13 bases between them. CDR3 residues: CASSTSREHTGELFF. For the CDR3, the DNA is TGCGCCAGCAGCACCTCCAGGGAACACACCGGGGAGCTGTTTTTT.

This clonotype has more than one count but fewer than ten. CDR3 sequence: CSVRTGGHYGYTF. The CDR3 DNA is TGCAGCGTTAGGACAGGGGGACACTATGGCTACACCTTC. The chain recombines TRBV29-1 with TRBJ1-2; 10 nucleotides line up with TRBD1. V shed 5 bases, J shed 3 bases, and the junction held 3 bases outside the gene matches. Looked up from germline, CDR1 is SQVTM and CDR2 is ANQGSEA. This CDR3 comprises 13 residues.

This chain joins TRBV10-2 and TRBJ2-5, with D tentatively TRBD2 (5 bases). V lost 6 bases and J lost 1, with 12 bases in between. The CDR3 is 14 amino acids. The germline V gene encodes CDR1 WSHSY and CDR2 SAAADI. Here the CDR3 reads CASRELDFQETQYF. CDR3 coding DNA: TGCGCCAGCAGGGAGCTGGACTTCCAAGAGACCCAGTACTTC.

This clonotype came up many times. The gene calls are TRBV6-1 and TRBJ2-1; 9 positions match TRBD2. Germline V gene data show CDR1 as MNHNS and CDR2 as SASEGT. V shed 3 bases and J 8 bases; nucleotides not matched to a gene: 8. The CDR3 has 15 amino acids. The CDR3 is CASSESSGGPDEQFF. CDR3 nucleotide sequence: TGTGCCAGCAGTGAGAGTAGCGGGGGTCCGGATGAGCAGTTCTTC.

V gene TRBV27 combines with J gene TRBJ2-5; tentatively, D is TRBD1 (6 bases). CDR3 size: 12 residues. Per the germline V gene, CDR1 is MNHEY and CDR2 is SMNVEV (reference sequence). The germline V and J ends were trimmed by 6 bases and 5 bases, with 10 bases remaining between them. Here the CDR3 reads CASSRGYETQYF. CDR3 nucleotide sequence: TGTGCCAGCAGCAGGGGTTACGAGACCCAGTACTTC.

V and J are TRBV6-2 or TRBV6-3 and TRBJ1-4; D not resolved. The CDR3 runs 12 residues. V was clipped by 2 bases and J by 10 bases, with 8 bases between them. CDR1 and CDR2 (germline): MNHEY, SVGEGT. CDR3 DNA sequence: TGTGCCAGCAGTTACATGACGGGAAAACTGTTTTTT. This translates into CASSYMTGKLFF.

There are a few counts of this clonotype. This chain connects TRBV12-3 or TRBV12-4 to TRBJ2-1; 9 bases line up with TRBD2. The CDR3 is made up of 15 amino acids. Losses at the gene ends were 1 base for V and 7 bases for J; bases not matched to a gene: 5. Here the CDR3 DNA reads TGTGCCAGCAGTTTAGTTGGCGGGGGGGGTAATGAGCAGTTCTTC. Its protein product is CASSLVGGGGNEQFF.

The V call is TRBV28, the J call TRBJ2-3, with D possibly matching TRBD1 (5 bases). Germline loops: CDR1 MDHEN, CDR2 SYDVKM. CDR3 length: 14 residues. Trimming took off 7 bases at V and 0 bases at J, with 11 bases between the two ends. The DNA of the CDR3 is TGTGCCAGCATGGGGCCAGTCAGCACAGATACGCAGTATTTT. Protein: CASMGPVSTDTQYF.

The chain carries TRBV4-2 and TRBJ1-1; D not certain. CDR3 length: 14 amino acids. CDR1 and CDR2 (germline): LGHNA, YNFKEQ. Trimming cost V 0 bases and J 1 base, with 6 bases left between them. The CDR3 DNA reads as TGTGCCAGCAGCCAAGATCGGGAGAACACTGAAGCTTTCTTT. The encoded protein is CASSQDRENTEAFF.

This clonotype was seen only a few times. The genes are TRBV7-3 and TRBJ2-1, with 8 positions matching TRBD2. Germline V gene data show CDR1 as SGHTA and CDR2 as FQGTGA. This CDR3 is 15 amino acids long. Trimming at V came to 2 bases and at J to 5 bases, leaving 5 bases not matched to a gene. In nucleotides, the CDR3 is TGTGCCAGCAGCTTAGGCGGGGGGTCAAACAATGAGCAGTTCTTC. Protein sequence: CASSLGGGSNNEQFF.

The rearrangement links TRBV6-2 or TRBV6-3 to TRBJ2-1; D unresolved. This CDR3 contains 11 residues. CDR1 and CDR2 from the germline V gene are MNHEY and SVGEGT. V shed 6 bases and J shed 10 bases, with 10 bases lying between them. Written as DNA, the CDR3 is TGTGCCAGCAGCCCTTTCCAAGAGCAGTTCTTC. Its translation: CASSPFQEQFF.

This clonotype occurred many times. The rearrangement uses TRBV11-2 and TRBJ2-3; D is unresolved. Germline CDR1 reads SGHAT; CDR2 reads FQNNGV. V lost 0 bases and J 0 bases, leaving 4 bases between the germline ends. The CDR3 runs 14 residues. The CDR3 protein is CASSLEPSTDTQYF. The DNA for the CDR3 is TGTGCCAGCAGCTTAGAACCCAGCACAGATACGCAGTATTTT.

The V call is TRBV10-2, the J call TRBJ1-5, with D uncertain. The V gene lost 5 bases and the J gene lost 0 bases, with 8 bases spanning the gap. The germline CDR1 and CDR2 sequences are WSHSY and SAAADI. This CDR3 has 14 amino acids. The CDR3 DNA is TGCGCCAGCAGTAACTCCTATAGCAATCAGCCCCAGCATTTT. It specifies CASSNSYSNQPQHF.

The chain links TRBV12-3 or TRBV12-4 to TRBJ1-1, with D possibly matching TRBD1 (5 bases). The CDR3 length is 16 residues. Trimming took 4 bases from V and 0 from J, leaving 15 bases between them. This CDR3 is CASSSFRVGMNTEAFF. CDR3 DNA: TGTGCCAGCAGTTCCTTCAGGGTGGGAATGAACACTGAAGCTTTCTTT.

The V and J genes are TRBV5-4 and TRBJ2-5; 13 positions agree with TRBD2. The CDR3 spans 17 residues. Trimming cost V 7 bases and J 4 bases; bases outside gene matches: 13. The germline V gene has CDR1 SGHNT and CDR2 YYREEE (reference sequence). The CDR3 loop is CASQNGLAGARGETQYF. The CDR3 nucleotides are TGTGCCAGCCAAAACGGACTAGCGGGGGCCAGAGGAGAGACCCAGTACTTC.

This clonotype was found once. The V gene is TRBV3-1, the J gene TRBJ2-3; 8 positions agree with TRBD2. The CDR3 is 16 amino acids. The germline V gene has CDR1 LGHDT and CDR2 YNNKEL (reference sequence). J gave up 2 bases and V 4 bases, and 8 bases lay outside the gene matches. The CDR3 reads CASSPTGLDPTDTQYF. CDR3 nucleotide sequence: TGTGCCAGCAGCCCGACGGGACTAGACCCCACAGATACGCAGTATTTT.

This clonotype was picked up a small number of times. This rearrangement joins TRBV4-3 to TRBJ1-4, with 7 bases identical to TRBD1. This CDR3 has 12 amino acids. Germline V gene sequence: CDR1 LGHNA, CDR2 YSLEER. V trimming: 1 base; J trimming: 14 bases; junction bases outside the gene matches: 4. The DNA for the CDR3 is TGCGCCAGCAGCCAAGCTACAGGGGTTCTGTTTTTT. This sequence encodes CASSQATGVLFF.

This clonotype turned up a few times. V usage is TRBV7-2 and J usage is TRBJ2-1; perhaps TRBD1 as D (5 bases). The CDR3 is 14 amino acids. Germline assignment: CDR1 SGHTA and CDR2 FQGNSA. V lost 0 bases to trimming and J lost 7 bases, with 10 bases between them. CDR3 DNA sequence: TGTGCCAGCAGCTTAGCGGTGAACAGGAATGAGCAGTTCTTC. Encoded protein: CASSLAVNRNEQFF.

This chain connects TRBV7-9 to TRBJ1-2; TRBD1 might be the D (6 bases). Trimming took off 5 bases at V and 6 bases at J, with 10 bases between the two ends. The germline V gene has CDR1 SEHNR and CDR2 FQNEAQ (reference sequence). There are 12 residues in the CDR3. Written as DNA, the CDR3 is TGTGCCAGCAGCCCGACAGGTGATGGCTACACCTTC. Protein sequence: CASSPTGDGYTF.

The rearrangement links TRBV7-6 to TRBJ2-3; no definite D call. This CDR3 spans 13 amino acids. The ends were cut back, 4 bases at V and 2 bases at J, with 7 bases in the middle. Germline V gives CDR1 SGHVS, CDR2 FNYEAQ. CDR3 sequence (DNA): TGTGCCAGCAGCTCCAGAATCACAGATACGCAGTATTTT. Amino acids: CASSSRITDTQYF.

This clonotype was counted a few times. This chain joins TRBV3-1 and TRBJ2-7, with D possibly matching TRBD2 (6 bases). V gave up 3 bases and J gave up 9 bases, with 12 bases separating them. CDR1 and CDR2 (germline): LGHDT, YNNKEL (reference sequence). CDR3 length: 12 residues. The CDR3 DNA is TGTGCCAGCAGCCAGGCCGGGAGACGGCAGTACTTC. It yields the protein CASSQAGRRQYF.

In DNA, the CDR3 is TGTGCCAGCAGTGACTCCGGACTAGCATCAGATACGCAGTATTTT. It yields the protein CASSDSGLASDTQYF. The gene calls are TRBV6-4 and TRBJ2-3, with TRBD2 identical over 8 bases. Germline values: CDR1 MRHNA, CDR2 SNTAGT. CDR3 length: 15 residues. V gave up 0 bases and J gave up 4 bases; unmatched junction bases: 3.

Only a few counts were recorded for this clonotype. The chain links TRBV7-2 to TRBJ1-5; the D is unclear. The CDR3 runs 15 residues. Deletions cut 1 base from V and 7 bases from J, with 14 bases between. Germline assignment: CDR1 SGHTA and CDR2 FQGNSA. This CDR3 reads CASSLVPGSEQPQHF. Written as DNA, the CDR3 is TGTGCCAGCAGCTTAGTTCCCGGGTCTGAGCAGCCCCAGCATTTT.

V is TRBV20-1 and J is TRBJ2-1; D gene ambiguous. V gave up 3 bases and J gave up 5 bases, with 20 bases separating them. The germline gives CDR1 DFQATT, CDR2 SNEGSKA (reference sequence). The CDR3 spans 16 residues. DNA of the CDR3: TGCAGTGCTAGCCACCCGTTGGGTCCATTCGACAATGAGCAGTTCTTC. Translated, it gives CSASHPLGPFDNEQFF.